This passage covers 20 T cell receptor beta chains from one sample sequenced in a study of blood T cell repertoires in COVID-19. Profiling relied on immunoSEQ multiplex PCR, and the TCRdb table lists in-frame clones only, not all of them. The sample includes 300,000 to 400,000 clones, 65% to 85% of them seen just once. Specimen: peripheral blood. These receptors originate from a man under 40 with active or convalescent COVID-19.

Comments on this clone: Other DNA sequences in the same sample also yield this CDR3. J is TRBJ2-5 and V is TRBV11-2, with D tentatively TRBD1 (5 bases). V was cut by 2 bases and J by 4 bases, with 5 bases left in between. Germline-derived CDR1 and CDR2 are SGHAT and FQNNGV. The CDR3 extends over 12 amino acids. CDR3 protein: CASSLRGETQYF. CDR3 bases: TGTGCCAGCAGCTTAAGGGGAGAGACCCAGTACTTC.

V and J are TRBV5-1 and TRBJ1-4; D possibly corresponds to TRBD1 (6 bases). Trimming left V 6 bases short and J 8 bases short, with 17 bases between. The CDR3 runs 14 residues. Germline CDR1 reads SGHRS; CDR2 reads YFSETQ. The CDR3 spells CASTPDRPGEKLFF. CDR3 bases: TGCGCCAGCACCCCAGACAGGCCCGGAGAAAAACTGTTTTTT.

Worth noting for this clone: A much larger clone differs from this one at a single base, so this may be a read error. The sample carries other DNA sequences with the same CDR3. This chain uses TRBV28 with TRBJ2-6; 9 bases line up with TRBD1. Germline-derived CDR1 and CDR2 are MDHEN and SYDVKM. The CDR3 extends over 14 amino acids. CDR3 protein: CASSLIQGANVLTF. DNA of the CDR3: TGTGCCAGCAGCCTTATACAGGGGGCCAACGTACTGACTTTC.

The genes are TRBV6-1 and TRBJ1-5, with TRBD1 matching 9 bases. CDR1 and CDR2 (germline): MNHNS, SASEGT. V was clipped by 1 base and J by 7 bases; unmatched bases: 11. This CDR3 spans 17 amino acids. Written as DNA, the CDR3 is TGTGCCAGCAGTGAAGGGAGGGAACAGGGGGCTTGGCAGCCCCAGCATTTT. Protein sequence: CASSEGREQGAWQPQHF.

The chain employs TRBV29-1 and TRBJ2-1; 12 bases line up with TRBD2. Germline V gene data show CDR1 as SQVTM and CDR2 as ANQGSEA. The V and J ends lost 7 bases and 8 bases, in that order; junction bases with no gene match: 6. The length of the CDR3 is 13 residues. Here the CDR3 reads CSGETSGGYEQFF. Written as DNA, the CDR3 is TGCAGCGGGGAGACTAGCGGGGGCTATGAGCAGTTCTTC.

A single count supports this clone. V usage is TRBV4-3 and J usage is TRBJ1-3, with a tentative D call TRBD1 (5 bases). The CDR3 totals 16 residues. V was trimmed by 9 bases and J by 0 bases, leaving 18 bases between them. Germline CDR1 is LGHNA and CDR2 is YSLEER. The CDR3 sequence: CARIHWDWSSGNTIYF. The CDR3 DNA reads as TGCGCCAGGATCCACTGGGACTGGAGCTCTGGAAACACCATATATTTT.

The chain joins TRBV4-3 to TRBJ2-5; 11 bases line up with TRBD2. The CDR3 contains 17 residues. The germline CDR1 and CDR2 sequences are LGHNA and YSLEER. Losses at the gene ends were 2 bases for V and 6 bases for J; bases not matched to a gene: 11. The CDR3 DNA is TGCGCCAGCAGCCAACTTTATAGCGGGGGGGGCCGGAAGACCCAGTACTTC. Protein: CASSQLYSGGGRKTQYF.

V gene TRBV27 combines with J gene TRBJ2-3, with D tentatively TRBD2 (6 bases). CDR1 and CDR2 from the germline V gene are MNHEY and SMNVEV (reference sequence). CDR3 size: 14 residues. V lost 4 bases and J 2 bases, leaving 10 bases between the germline ends. CDR3 bases: TGTGCCAGCAGTTGGGGACTGCTCACAGATACGCAGTATTTT. This gives the protein CASSWGLLTDTQYF.

This chain links TRBV2 with TRBJ1-3, with D possibly TRBD1 on 5 matching bases. The CDR3 covers 16 residues. CDR1 SNHLY and CDR2 FYNNEI come from the germline V gene. Trimming pared 6 bases from V and 0 bases from J, leaving 15 bases between. The CDR3 sequence is CASSLMTASSGNTIYF. DNA of the CDR3: TGTGCCAGCAGCCTAATGACAGCTAGCTCTGGAAACACCATATATTTT.

The V call is TRBV14, the J call TRBJ2-2; 9 bases fit TRBD1. Germline V gene sequence: CDR1 SGHDN, CDR2 FVKESK. The CDR3 has 17 residues. Trimming took 4 bases from V and 0 from J; bases not matched to a gene: 6. Written as DNA, the CDR3 is TGTGCCAGCAGCCTGGGACAGGGACTATCGAACACCGGGGAGCTGTTTTTT. Its translation: CASSLGQGLSNTGELFF.

This chain uses TRBV19 with TRBJ1-4; 11 bases map to TRBD1. This CDR3 is built from 14 residues. The V and J ends lost 6 bases and 7 bases, in that order; junction bases with no gene match: 4. Germline loops: CDR1 LNHDA, CDR2 SQIVND (reference sequence). CDR3 sequence: CASRTDRGREKLFF. The CDR3 DNA reads TGTGCCAGTAGGACGGACAGGGGGCGTGAAAAACTGTTTTTT.

V and J are TRBV3-1 (or the pseudogene TRBV3-2) and TRBJ2-2, with D possibly being TRBD1 (6 bases). V shed 1 base and J shed 4 bases, with 13 bases lying between them. Germline CDR1 is LGHDT and CDR2 is YNNKEL (reference sequence). The CDR3 is made up of 16 amino acids. The CDR3 protein is CASSQVPGAATGELFF. CDR3 nucleotide sequence: TGTGCCAGCAGCCAAGTGCCAGGGGCGGCCACCGGGGAGCTGTTTTTT.

This clone appeared once. The gene calls are TRBV9 and TRBJ2-3, with TRBD2 matching over 7 bases. Germline lookup yields CDR1 SGDLS and CDR2 YYNGEE. The V segment lost 4 bases and the J segment 2 bases; nucleotides outside the gene matches: 1. The length of the CDR3 is 13 residues. DNA of the CDR3: TGTGCCAGCAGCCGACTAGCCACAGATACGCAGTATTTT. It codes for CASSRLATDTQYF.

The chain recombines TRBV5-4 with TRBJ1-1; D remains unclear. Trimming shortened V by 4 bases and J by 8 bases, and 15 bases separated the two germline ends. The CDR3 has 13 amino acids. Germline values: CDR1 SGHNT, CDR2 YYREEE (reference sequence). The CDR3 spells CASSTPGRGEAFF. DNA for the CDR3: TGTGCCAGCAGCACCCCGGGTCGGGGAGAAGCTTTCTTT.

The genes are TRBV28 and TRBJ2-7; TRBD2 matches 7 bases. This CDR3 is built from 13 residues. In germline, CDR1 is MDHEN, CDR2 SYDVKM. V was pared by 8 bases and J by 2 bases, with 6 bases of the junction left unmatched. The CDR3 is CASRDYYPYEQYF. In nucleotides, the CDR3 is TGTGCCAGCCGGGACTACTACCCCTACGAGCAGTACTTC.

This clone was detected once. The chain uses TRBV2 and TRBJ2-7, with 10 positions matching TRBD2. The CDR3 is made up of 16 amino acids. V was pared by 6 bases and J by 2 bases, with 10 bases of the junction left unmatched. From germline, CDR1 is SNHLY and CDR2 FYNNEI. For the CDR3, the DNA is TGTGCCAGCAGGGCCACTTGGCTAGCGGGGGCCTACGAGCAGTACTTC. Its translation: CASRATWLAGAYEQYF.

The chain uses TRBV28 and TRBJ1-4; D is possibly TRBD1 (5 bases). Trimming removed 4 bases at V and 3 bases at J, with 21 bases between. Germline V gene sequence: CDR1 MDHEN, CDR2 SYDVKM. This CDR3 region has 18 residues. CDR3 amino acids: CASSSLFGGGIANEKLFF. The CDR3 DNA is TGTGCCAGCAGTTCCCTATTCGGGGGGGGAATCGCTAATGAAAAACTGTTTTTT.

V and J are TRBV2 and TRBJ2-5, with 9 bases that match TRBD2. This CDR3 region has 16 residues. CDR1 and CDR2 from the germline V gene are SNHLY and FYNNEI. V dropped 2 bases and J dropped 4; count of bases not matched to a gene: 8. CDR3 protein: CASSEWGGRERETQYF. DNA for the CDR3: TGTGCCAGCAGTGAATGGGGCGGGAGGGAGAGAGAGACCCAGTACTTC.

The rearrangement links TRBV4-2 to TRBJ1-2; unclear D gene. V was pared by 0 bases and J by 1 base, with 9 bases between. The CDR3 extends over 15 amino acids. From germline, CDR1 is LGHNA and CDR2 YNFKEQ. DNA of the CDR3: TGTGCCAGCAGCCAAGAACGAGGAATTAACTATGGCTACACCTTC. It is translated as CASSQERGINYGYTF.

J is TRBJ1-6 and V is TRBV3-1 (or the pseudogene TRBV3-2); TRBD1 might be the D (6 bases). Germline CDR1 and CDR2: LGHDT and YNNKEL (reference sequence). CDR3 size: 14 residues. V dropped 2 bases and J dropped 9 bases, with 11 bases sitting between them. This CDR3 is CASSQRGASSPLHF. The DNA of the CDR3 is TGTGCCAGCAGCCAACGGGGGGCGAGTTCACCCCTCCACTTT.